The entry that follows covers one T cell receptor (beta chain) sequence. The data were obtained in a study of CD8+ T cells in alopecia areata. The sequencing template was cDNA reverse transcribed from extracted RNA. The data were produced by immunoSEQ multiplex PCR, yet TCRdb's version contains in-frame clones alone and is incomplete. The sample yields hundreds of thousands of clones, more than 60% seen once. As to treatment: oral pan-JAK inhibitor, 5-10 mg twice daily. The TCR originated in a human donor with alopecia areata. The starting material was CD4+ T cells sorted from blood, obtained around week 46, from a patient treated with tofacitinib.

DNA for the CDR3: TGTGCCACCAGCAGAGGACTGTCTGGGGCCAACGTCCTGACTTTC. This translates into CATSRGLSGANVLTF. The V gene is TRBV15, the J gene TRBJ2-6; D gene uncertain. The germline V and J ends were trimmed by 1 base and 1 base, with 5 bases remaining between them. The CDR3 has 15 residues. Germline values: CDR1 LNHNV, CDR2 YYDKDF (reference sequence).